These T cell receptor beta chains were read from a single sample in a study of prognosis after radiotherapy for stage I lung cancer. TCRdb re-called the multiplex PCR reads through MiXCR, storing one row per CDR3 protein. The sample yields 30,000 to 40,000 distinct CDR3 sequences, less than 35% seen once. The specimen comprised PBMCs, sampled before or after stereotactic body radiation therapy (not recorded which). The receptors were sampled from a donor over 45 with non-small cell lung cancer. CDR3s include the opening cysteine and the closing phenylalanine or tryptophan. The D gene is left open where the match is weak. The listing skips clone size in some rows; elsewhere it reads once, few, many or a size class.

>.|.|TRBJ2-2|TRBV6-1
TGTGCCAGCAGAGTGACAGCAAACACCGGGGAGCTGTTTTTT
CASRVTANTGELFF
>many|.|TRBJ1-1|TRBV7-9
TGTGCCAGCAGCTTAGATCGGGGCACGGCTTTCTTT
CASSLDRGTAFF
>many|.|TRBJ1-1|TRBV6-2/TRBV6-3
TGTGCCAGCAACCAGGGTACCGAAGCTTTCTTT
CASNQGTEAFF
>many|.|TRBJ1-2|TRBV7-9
TGTGCCAGCAGCTCGCTCCTGATCCTTTACCGCTATGGCTACACCTTC
CASSSLLILYRYGYTF
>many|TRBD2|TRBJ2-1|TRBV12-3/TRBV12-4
TGTGCCAGCAGTTCCTCCGGGACTAGTTGGGATGAGCAGTTCTTC
CASSSSGTSWDEQFF
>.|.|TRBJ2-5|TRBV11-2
TGTGCCAGCAGCTTAGAAGGGCTAGAGACCCAGTACTTC
CASSLEGLETQYF
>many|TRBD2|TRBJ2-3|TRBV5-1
TGCGCCAGCAGCTTGGACCCACTAGCGGGAGGGGCAGATACGCAGTATTTT
CASSLDPLAGGADTQYF
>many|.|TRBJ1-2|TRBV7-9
TGTGCCAGCAGCTTAGTGACTTGGGGCGGCTACACCTTC
CASSLVTWGGYTF
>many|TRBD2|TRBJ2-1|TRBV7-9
TGTGCCAGCAGCCCCGGGACTAGCGGGACCCAAGAGTTCTTC
CASSPGTSGTQEFF
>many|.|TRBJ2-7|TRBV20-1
TGCAGTGCCAGTCCCTTCTCCTACGAGCAGTACTTC
CSASPFSYEQYF